Listed below are T cell receptor beta chains from one sample, sequenced in a study of CD8+ T cells in alopecia areata. Method: immunoSEQ multiplex PCR; TCRdb's copy keeps in-frame clones and lacks some. The table records some 110,000 clones, approximately 58% of them present only once. Sequenced sample: CD4+ T cells sorted from blood. These TCRs come from a human donor in good health. CDR3s include the opening cysteine and the closing phenylalanine or tryptophan. The order of the fields is V gene, CDR3 length, D gene, J gene, clone size, CDR3 DNA, CDR3 protein. The D gene is left open where the match is weak. Clone sizes are given selectively: once, few, many, or a class where the clone is expanded.

TRBV19	14	-	TRBJ1-5	few	TGTGCCAGCTCTGGGCAGGGGCGGAACCAGCCCCAGCATTTT	CASSGQGRNQPQHF
TRBV30	13	-	TRBJ1-1	-	TGTGCCTGGAGCAGAGACAAGGGGACTGAAGCTTTCTTT	CAWSRDKGTEAFF
TRBV15	14	-	TRBJ2-5	-	TGTGCCACCAGCAGAGCGGGGTACCAAGAGACCCAGTACTTC	CATSRAGYQETQYF
TRBV5-6	14	-	TRBJ2-3	-	TGTGCCAGCAGCGGGTGGGGGCGGACAGATACGCAGTATTTT	CASSGWGRTDTQYF
TRBV4-1	15	-	TRBJ1-5	-	TGCGCCAGCAGCCAAGATGGCAGGGGCAATCAGCCCCAGCATTTT	CASSQDGRGNQPQHF
TRBV28	12	-	TRBJ2-7	-	TGTGCCAGCAGCCTCGGCACGCGCGAGCAGTACTTC	CASSLGTREQYF
TRBV19	11	-	TRBJ2-7	once	TGTGCCAGTAGTAAGTGGAACGAGCAGTACTTC	CASSKWNEQYF
TRBV7-9	16	TRBD1	TRBJ2-3	-	TGTGCCAGCAGCTTGGGACAGGGAACTAGCACAGATACGCAGTATTTT	CASSLGQGTSTDTQYF
TRBV6-6	12	-	TRBJ2-1	-	TGTGCCAGCAGTGTCTCCTACAATGAGCAGTTCTTC	CASSVSYNEQFF
TRBV7-9	11	-	TRBJ1-1	-	TGTGCCAGCAGCCCGACCCAGGAAGCTTTCTTT	CASSPTQEAFF
TRBV30	13	-	TRBJ1-1	-	TGTGCCTGGAGTGTCACCGTAAACACTGAAGCTTTCTTT	CAWSVTVNTEAFF
TRBV29-1	14	-	TRBJ2-3	-	TGCAGCGTTGTACCTAGCAGCAGCACAGATACGCAGTATTTT	CSVVPSSSTDTQYF
TRBV4-1	15	-	TRBJ2-2	-	TGCGCCAGCAGCCAGCCCAGGGGGAGGACCGGGGAGCTGTTTTTT	CASSQPRGRTGELFF
TRBV2	14	TRBD2	TRBJ2-7	few	TGTGCCAGCATTCGGGAGGGACGCGTATACGAGCAGTACTTC	CASIREGRVYEQYF
TRBV20-1	11	-	TRBJ2-3	few	TGCAGTGCCCGACGGGCAGATACGCAGTATTTT	CSARRADTQYF
TRBV4-1	15	-	TRBJ1-2	-	TGCGCCAGCAGCCAAGAACGAGACTCCTCATCGGCCTACACCTTC	CASSQERDSSSAYTF
TRBV5-4	15	-	TRBJ2-5	few	TGTGCCAGCAGCCGAACAGGGACCACCTTAGAGACCCAGTACTTC	CASSRTGTTLETQYF
TRBV28	13	-	TRBJ1-2	-	TGTGCCAGCAATGGGAAGGGGGTCTTGGGCTACACCTTC	CASNGKGVLGYTF
TRBV30	14	-	TRBJ2-6	-	TGTGCCTGGAGTGTGCAGTCTGGGGCCAACGTCCTGACTTTC	CAWSVQSGANVLTF
TRBV6-1	16	TRBD2	TRBJ2-5	-	TGTGCCAGCAGTGACCCCGATAGCGGGGGGGCAAAGACCCAGTACTTC	CASSDPDSGGAKTQYF
TRBV29-1	16	TRBD2	TRBJ2-7	-	TGCAGCGTTGGCCAGAGGGCTAGCGGGGGTACCTACGAGCAGTACTTC	CSVGQRASGGTYEQYF
TRBV7-9	14	TRBD1	TRBJ2-2	-	TGTGCCAGCAGCATGGGACAGGGAAGCGGGGAGCTGTTTTTT	CASSMGQGSGELFF
TRBV2	15	TRBD1	TRBJ1-6	few	TGTGCCAGCAGCCCAGGACAGGGTTATAATTCACCCCTCCACTTT	CASSPGQGYNSPLHF
TRBV30	14	-	TRBJ2-5	-	TGTGCCTGGTCGTGGGCCGGGGGTAAAGAGACCCAGTACTTC	CAWSWAGGKETQYF
TRBV2	13	-	TRBJ1-5	-	TGTGCCAGCGGGATAGGGGAGGATCAGCCCCAGCATTTT	CASGIGEDQPQHF
TRBV7-2	15	TRBD2	TRBJ2-2	few	TGTGCCAGCAGCCCTAGCGGGGGGAACACCGGGGAGCTGTTTTTT	CASSPSGGNTGELFF
TRBV29-1	13	TRBD1	TRBJ1-1	few	TGCAGCGCCCAGGGACAGCAGAACACTGAAGCTTTCTTT	CSAQGQQNTEAFF
TRBV29-1	14	-	TRBJ1-4	few	TGCAGCGTTGAAGTACAGGGTCAGAATGAAAAACTGTTTTTT	CSVEVQGQNEKLFF
TRBV6-1	14	TRBD2	TRBJ2-2	once	TGTGCCAGCAGCAGGACTAGCTCGGCCGGGGAGCTGTTTTTT	CASSRTSSAGELFF
TRBV6-5	14	-	TRBJ1-6	-	TGTGCCAGCATGTCCGAGGCGGCTAATTCACCCCTCCACTTT	CASMSEAANSPLHF
TRBV29-1	12	-	TRBJ1-2	-	TGCAGCTACAAAACGGTTAACTATGGCTACACCTTC	CSYKTVNYGYTF
TRBV6-5	13	-	TRBJ2-3	-	TGTGCCAGCAGCCGCAACACCGGGGATACGCAGTATTTT	CASSRNTGDTQYF
TRBV4-1	15	-	TRBJ1-1	-	TGCGCCAGCAGCCAGACCTGGAGGGCGAACACTGAAGCTTTCTTT	CASSQTWRANTEAFF
TRBV5-6	13	-	TRBJ1-2	-	TGTGCCAGCAGCGTGGATATGAACTATGGCTACACCTTC	CASSVDMNYGYTF
TRBV4-1	13	-	TRBJ2-5	-	TGCGCCAGCAGCCAGGGACTTAAAGAGACCCAGTACTTC	CASSQGLKETQYF
TRBV9	13	-	TRBJ1-2	-	TGTGCCAGCAGCTTAGATGAGGGCGGTGGCTACACCTTC	CASSLDEGGGYTF
TRBV30	12	-	TRBJ1-2	-	TGTGCCTGGAGTGAACAGAACTGGGGCTACACCTTC	CAWSEQNWGYTF
TRBV5-1	13	-	TRBJ1-4	-	TGCGCCAGCAGCTTAACAGGACCTGAAAAACTGTTTTTT	CASSLTGPEKLFF
TRBV29-1	12	-	TRBJ2-7	-	TGCAGCGTTTCGGGCTCCCTTGCCGAGCAGTACTTC	CSVSGSLAEQYF